This T cell receptor (beta chain) was captured in a study of T cells after yellow fever vaccination. Study as a whole: Where fractions had low cell numbers, libraries were prepared from them with the SMART-Seq v4 Ultra Low Input RNA kit.

UMIs and a universal primer site were added when TCR cDNA was made by 5'RACE template switching. From the 5' RACE reads, TCRdb called clonotypes with MiXCR, one entry per CDR3 protein. The sample lists 450,000 to 550,000 distinct CDR3 sequences, about 19% occurring once. This clonotype was seen many times. The TCR originated in a man aged 25-45 years who received the YFV17D yellow fever vaccine. This material consisted of PBMCs, taken 15 days after the yellow fever booster vaccination.

DNA of the CDR3: TGTGCCAGCAGTTTGGGGCCGGCCTACGAGCAGTACTTC. It translates to CASSLGPAYEQYF. The chain carries TRBV6-5 and TRBJ2-7, with a weak D call TRBD1 (5 bases). The CDR3 has 13 residues. Germline V gene lookup returns CDR1 MNHEY and CDR2 SVGAGI. Trimming removed 4 bases from V and 2 bases from J, with 9 bases in between.